A single sample is the source of the 16 T cell receptor beta chains below, sequenced in a study of brain T cells in children with intractable seizures. Measured with immunoSEQ multiplex PCR; TCRdb has only the in-frame clones, and not every one. The sample carries fewer than 150,000 clones, 94% recorded once. The material was peripheral blood, obtained at surgery. These receptors came from a boy younger than two with hemimegalencephaly and intractable seizures.

J is TRBJ2-1 and V is TRBV5-4; 10 bases align to TRBD2. The germline gives CDR1 SGHNT, CDR2 YYREEE (reference sequence). J lost 5 bases, V lost 1 base, and 0 bases had no gene match. The CDR3 is 14 amino acids. The CDR3 nucleotides are TGTGCCAGCAGCTTGACTAGCGGGAACAATGAGCAGTTCTTC. It codes for CASSLTSGNNEQFF.

The chain combines TRBV11-3 with TRBJ2-1; 8 bases line up with TRBD2. The CDR3 length is 14 residues. Germline V lookup: CDR1 SGHNT, CDR2 YENEEA. V dropped 2 bases and J dropped 6; count of bases not matched to a gene: 3. The CDR3 sequence: CASSLLAGGNEQFF. Here the CDR3 DNA reads TGTGCCAGCAGCTTACTGGCGGGAGGCAATGAGCAGTTCTTC.

In this sample, this clone turned up once. The chain combines TRBV28 with TRBJ2-3; 10 positions agree with TRBD2. The CDR3 runs 15 residues. The V and J ends lost 3 bases and 3 bases, in that order; junction bases with no gene match: 3. Germline CDR1 and CDR2: MDHEN and SYDVKM. The CDR3 DNA sequence: TGTGCCAGCAGTTTTACAGCGGGAGGGACAGATACGCAGTATTTT. It codes for CASSFTAGGTDTQYF. Full variable domain (missing parts from reference TRBV28 and TRBJ2-3): DVKVTQSSRYLVKRTGEKVFLECVQDMDHENMFWYRQDPGLGLRLIYFSYDVKMKEKGDIPEGYSVSREKKERFSLILESASTNQTSMYLCASSFTAGGTDTQYFGPGTRLTVL.

V usage is TRBV7-2 and J usage is TRBJ1-1, with D possibly matching TRBD1 (6 bases). Germline V gene lookup returns CDR1 SGHTA and CDR2 FQGNSA. The CDR3 has 16 residues. Trimming removed 5 bases from V and 4 bases from J, with 20 bases in between. In DNA form, the CDR3 reads TGTGCCAGCAGCCTAACCCTGGGGGGCAGGAGCACTGAAGCTTTCTTT. Translating it yields CASSLTLGGRSTEAFF.

The J gene is TRBJ2-7, the V gene TRBV18; TRBD2 is a possible D gene (6 bases). Germline V gene data show CDR1 as KGHSH and CDR2 as LQKENI. This CDR3 is 13 amino acids long. The V end was cut by 6 bases, the J end by 0 bases, with 9 bases between. CDR3 sequence: CASSTGSSYEQYF. CDR3 coding DNA: TGTGCCAGCTCGACCGGGAGCTCCTACGAGCAGTACTTC.

The rearrangement joins TRBV7-9 to TRBJ1-2; D perhaps matches TRBD1 (6 bases). The germline gives CDR1 SEHNR, CDR2 FQNEAQ (reference sequence). Trimming left V 3 bases short and J 4 bases short, with 15 bases between. CDR3 size: 15 residues. CDR3 protein: CASSLRDISAYGYTF. CDR3 DNA: TGTGCCAGCAGCTTGCGGGACATATCTGCCTATGGCTACACCTTC.

V usage is TRBV9 and J usage is TRBJ2-6; D is uncertain. Trimming removed 0 bases at V and 0 bases at J, with 13 bases between. The CDR3 length is 18 residues. Germline CDR1 SGDLS, CDR2 YYNGEE. The CDR3 protein is CASSVGPGPFSGANVLTF. As DNA, the CDR3 is TGTGCCAGCAGCGTAGGCCCGGGTCCCTTCTCTGGGGCCAACGTCCTGACTTTC.

The V gene is TRBV7-6, the J gene TRBJ2-6; the D gene is possibly TRBD1 (6 bases). Germline V gives CDR1 SGHVS, CDR2 FNYEAQ. The CDR3 totals 19 residues. The germline V and J ends were trimmed by 5 bases and 1 base, with 21 bases remaining between them. The CDR3 sequence is CASSPRPWDTLSGANVLTF. CDR3 DNA: TGTGCCAGCAGCCCCCGGCCTTGGGACACATTGTCTGGGGCCAACGTCCTGACTTTC. The full variable domain, its missing parts supplied by reference TRBV7-6 and TRBJ2-6, is GAGVSQSPRYKVTKRGQDVALRCDPISGHVSLYWYRQALGQGPEFLTYFNYEAQQDKSGLPNDRFSAERPEGSISTLTIQRTEQRDSAMYRCASSPRPWDTLSGANVLTFGAGSRLTVL.

About this clone: Different DNA sequences within this sample yield the same CDR3. The gene calls are TRBV4-1 and TRBJ2-7; 7 bases agree with TRBD1. From germline, CDR1 is MGHRA and CDR2 YSYEKL. The CDR3 runs to 13 residues. V was clipped by 5 bases and J by 2 bases; unmatched bases: 3. The CDR3 coding sequence is TGCGCCAGCAGCGACAGGGTAGCCTACGAGCAGTACTTC. Protein sequence: CASSDRVAYEQYF.

This chain connects TRBV28 to TRBJ2-7; 10 bases fit TRBD1. CDR3 length: 15 residues. Trimming cost V 5 bases and J 7 bases; bases outside gene matches: 11. The germline gives CDR1 MDHEN, CDR2 SYDVKM. The DNA of the CDR3 is TGTGCCAGCAGTCCCATTAGACAGGGGGCGAGAGAGCAGTACTTC. Encoded protein: CASSPIRQGAREQYF.

The chain links TRBV6-1 to TRBJ2-5; tentative D call: TRBD1 (5 bases). V dropped 2 bases and J dropped 1 base, with 17 bases sitting between them. CDR1 and CDR2 from the germline V gene are MNHNS and SASEGT. This CDR3 is built from 17 residues. The CDR3 nucleotides read TGTGCCAGCAGTGAATTCGGTGCCTCGACAGCCCAAGAGACCCAGTACTTC. Amino acid sequence: CASSEFGASTAQETQYF.

The chain carries TRBV5-6 and TRBJ1-6, with 8 bases that match TRBD1. Losses at the gene ends were 0 bases for V and 9 bases for J; bases not matched to a gene: 5. The CDR3 runs 15 residues. In germline, CDR1 is SGHDT, CDR2 YYEEEE. The CDR3 sequence is CASSLVGQGSSPLHF. CDR3 coding DNA: TGTGCCAGCAGCTTGGTCGGACAGGGTAGTTCACCCCTCCACTTT. The full variable domain, in which reference TRBV5-6 and TRBJ1-6 provide the parts outside the CDR3, is DAGVTQSPTHLIKTRGQQVTLRCSPKSGHDTVSWYQQALGQGPQFIFQYYEEEERQRGNFPDRFSGHQFPNYSSELNVNALLLGDSALYLCASSLVGQGSSPLHFGNGTRLTVT.

CDR3: CASSLGDSNQPQHF. CDR3 DNA sequence: TGTGCCAGCAGCTTAGGGGACAGTAATCAGCCCCAGCATTTT. The chain combines TRBV7-9 with TRBJ1-5; 7 bases are shared with TRBD1. Unmatched junction bases numbered 1, after V lost 1 base and J lost 4 bases. The germline V gene encodes CDR1 SEHNR and CDR2 FQNEAQ (reference sequence). The CDR3 totals 14 residues.

The V call is TRBV5-1, the J call TRBJ2-1, with 8 bases identical to TRBD2. This CDR3 is built from 14 residues. CDR1 is SGHRS, CDR2 YFSETQ, per germline. The V and J ends lost 5 bases and 6 bases, in that order; junction bases with no gene match: 7. The CDR3 DNA is TGCGCCAGCAGAACTAGCGGAGGGGGCAATGAGCAGTTCTTC. Translation: CASRTSGGGNEQFF.

The chain has TRBV23-1 and TRBJ2-3, with 8 bases fitting TRBD2. TRBV23-1 counts as an open reading frame of uncertain function. The CDR3 is 15 amino acids. The V gene end was trimmed by 11 bases and the J gene end by 6 bases; junction bases not matched to a gene: 16. CDR3: CAFQMSGSCADTQYF. In DNA form, the CDR3 reads TGCGCCTTCCAGATGAGCGGGAGCTGCGCGGATACGCAGTATTTT.

The chain is built from TRBV10-1 and TRBJ2-5; D unresolved. The CDR3 runs to 11 residues. In germline, CDR1 is WNHNN, CDR2 SYGVQD (reference sequence). V lost 9 bases, J lost 1 base, and 6 bases lay in between. The CDR3 nucleotides read TGCGCCAGACGGGTCCAAGAGACCCAGTACTTC. Protein sequence: CARRVQETQYF.